The rows below give T cell receptor beta chains drawn from one sample of a study of human T cells and chemical hapten exposure. MiXCR was run by TCRdb on the RACE reads, yielding one entry per CDR3 protein. The profile shows under 75,000 distinct CDR3 sequences, about 8.5% of them singletons. Here the sequenced sample was whole blood, taken in connection with sensitization to the hapten diphenylcyclopropenone (DPC). The receptors stem from a woman between 45 and 60 years old with alopecia areata. Some clones in this sample may be carry-over from other donors' samples. CDR3s include the opening cysteine and the closing phenylalanine or tryptophan. The D gene is left open where the match is weak. Clone size is given for some rows only: seen once, a few or many times, or a class if the clone is expanded.

V	J	size	D	DNA	CDR3
TRBV2	TRBJ1-2	few	NA	TGTGCCAGCAGCGGACGGAGAGCTAACTATGGCTACACCTTC	CASSGRRANYGYTF
TRBV6-4	TRBJ2-2	many	NA	TGTGCCAGCAGCGACGGAACCACCACGACCGAGAAGGCCGGGGAGCTGTTTTTT	CASSDGTTTTEKAGELFF
TRBV7-9	TRBJ1-3	few	TRBD1	TGTGCCAGCAGCTTCCAGGGGGGAACTGGAAACACCATATATTTT	CASSFQGGTGNTIYF
TRBV10-3	TRBJ2-3	NA	NA	TGTGCCATCAATCCGGGAGTAGATCCAGATACGCAGTATTTT	CAINPGVDPDTQYF
TRBV29-1	TRBJ1-1	many	NA	TGCAGCGTTGATGGCCTCAGTATGACTGAAGCTTTCTTT	CSVDGLSMTEAFF
TRBV12-3/TRBV12-4	TRBJ2-1	NA	NA	TGTGCCAGCACCCTCAGGGGGGGGGGCCCCAAGTACAATGAGCAGTTCTTC	CASTLRGGGPKYNEQFF
TRBV29-1	TRBJ1-1	NA	NA	TGCAGCGTTCAACAGAATGTGAACACTGAAGCTTTCTTT	CSVQQNVNTEAFF
TRBV28	TRBJ2-7	NA	NA	TGTGCCAGCAGTTGGGGAAAATACGAGCAGTACTTC	CASSWGKYEQYF
TRBV5-1	TRBJ1-4	few	NA	TGCGCCAGCAGCTTGGAGAGGGGAGGGAAACTGTTTTTT	CASSLERGGKLFF
TRBV6-2/TRBV6-3	TRBJ2-2	few	NA	TGTGCCAGCAGTTACCGCGAAGAGAACACCGGGGAGCTGTTTTTT	CASSYREENTGELFF
TRBV12-3/TRBV12-4	TRBJ1-5	NA	NA	TGTGCCAGCAGTTTAGGGGGGGGTGTACGAAATCAGCCCCAGCATTTT	CASSLGGGVRNQPQHF
TRBV20-1	TRBJ1-1	many	NA	TGCAGTGCCCCCTCCCAGAATCCCCGGAGCACTGAAGCTTTCTTT	CSAPSQNPRSTEAFF
TRBV9	TRBJ1-1	few	TRBD1	TGTGCCAGCAGCGCGGGACAGCCGAACACTGAAGCTTTCTTT	CASSAGQPNTEAFF
TRBV3-1	TRBJ2-7	NA	NA	TGTGCCAGCCGAGACGGAGGGAGGTACGAGCAGTACTTC	CASRDGGRYEQYF
TRBV25-1	TRBJ2-1	few	TRBD2	TGTGCCAGCAGTGAATATACAGGCGGGAGGGGGACCTACAATGAGCAGTTCTTC	CASSEYTGGRGTYNEQFF
TRBV12-5	TRBJ2-1	few	NA	TGTGCTAGTGGTTTGGACGGCGGGTGGAGCTCCTACAATGAGCAGTTCTTC	CASGLDGGWSSYNEQFF
TRBV2	TRBJ1-1	many	NA	TGTGCCAGCAGTTCCGCGAGGGACACTGAAGCTTTCTTT	CASSSARDTEAFF
TRBV29-1	TRBJ2-3	many	NA	TGCAGCGTCCCAGGGGTTCCAGATACGCAGTATTTT	CSVPGVPDTQYF
TRBV29-1	TRBJ2-1	few	NA	TGCAGCGTTGAACTTACCGGGCCCCCGGACTATGAGCAGTTCTTC	CSVELTGPPDYEQFF
TRBV25-1	TRBJ2-7	NA	TRBD1	TGTGCCAGCAGTGAAGGGGGACAGGGGGGCCACGAGCAGTACTTC	CASSEGGQGGHEQYF